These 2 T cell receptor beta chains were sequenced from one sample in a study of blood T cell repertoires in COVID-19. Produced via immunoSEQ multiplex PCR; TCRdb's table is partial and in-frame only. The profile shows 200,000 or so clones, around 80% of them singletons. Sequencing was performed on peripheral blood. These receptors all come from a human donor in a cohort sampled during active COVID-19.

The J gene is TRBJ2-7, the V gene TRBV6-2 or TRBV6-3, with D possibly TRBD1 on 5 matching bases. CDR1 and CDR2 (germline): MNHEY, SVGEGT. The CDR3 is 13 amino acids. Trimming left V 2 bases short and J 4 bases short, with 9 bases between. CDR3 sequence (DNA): TGTGCCAGCAGTTACGGCAGGGCTTACGAGCAGTACTTC. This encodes CASSYGRAYEQYF.

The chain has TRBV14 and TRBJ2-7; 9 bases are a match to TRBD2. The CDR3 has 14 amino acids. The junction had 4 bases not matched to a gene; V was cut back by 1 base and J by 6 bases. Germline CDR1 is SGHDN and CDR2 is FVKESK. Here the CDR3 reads CASSQGLAETEQYF. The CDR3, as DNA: TGTGCCAGCAGCCAAGGACTAGCGGAGACCGAGCAGTACTTC.